This T cell receptor (beta chain) stems from a study of PD-L1 blockade in urothelial cancer. About the research overall: Every 3 weeks, patients received intravenous atezolizumab 1,200 mg, beginning 2014. Investigators checked blood 3 weeks (second dose) and 6 weeks after treatment start.

TCRdb's copy holds only in-frame clones and misses some; the assay was immunoSEQ multiplex PCR. The data contain tens of thousands of clones, around 86% of them singletons. With 4 bases removed from V and 2 bases from J, the gap between germline ends came to 10 bases. Germline values: CDR1 LNHDA, CDR2 SQIVND (reference sequence). The CDR3 has 14 amino acids. As to time point: pretreatment peripheral blood. This chain joins TRBV19 and TRBJ2-3, with D possibly matching TRBD1 (5 bases). The input for sequencing was PBMCs, taken around atezolizumab (anti-PD-L1) treatment. The clonotype was recovered from a man aged 50-60 years with urothelial cancer. Here the CDR3 reads CASSTARDTDTQYF. In DNA, the CDR3 is TGTGCCAGTAGTACAGCCAGGGACACAGATACGCAGTATTTT.